The source of this T cell receptor (beta chain) is a study of blood T cells in healthy people across ages. Using a J-beta primer mix together with a sample-barcoded 5' primer, a second PCR was run for roughly 6 to 12 cycles. Every cDNA molecule bore a tag from a template-switch adaptor containing 12 random nucleotides. TCRdb ran MiXCR on the 5' RACE reads and lists one entry per CDR3 protein. This sample has more than 600,000 distinct CDR3 sequences; around a quarter occur once, and the top ten carry more than 8.5%. Germline V gene lookup returns CDR1 LGHDT and CDR2 YNNKEL (reference sequence). The CDR3 is 16 amino acids. V dropped 0 bases and J dropped 9; count of bases not matched to a gene: 8. These data are also associated with another study on T cells of mothers and their children.

The gene calls are TRBV3-1 and TRBJ2-1, with TRBD2 identical over 10 bases. The source of this sequence is a boy aged 5-17 years in good health. Sequenced: blood. This CDR3 is CASSQEPSGGAGEQFF. The DNA of the CDR3 is TGTGCCAGCAGCCAAGAGCCCAGCGGGGGGGCCGGTGAGCAGTTCTTC.